Listed below are T cell receptor beta chains from one sample, sequenced in a study of Ad26.COV2.S vaccination and SARS-CoV-2 variants. This table comes from immunoSEQ multiplex PCR, and its TCRdb copy is limited to in-frame clones, with some not included. Of about 350,000 clones detected, around 88% appear once; the ten largest clones hold roughly 10%. The sequences come from peripheral blood, collected in a trial of Ad26.COV2.S vaccine versus placebo. The receptors originated from a person between 18 and 59 years old who received the Ad26.COV2.S COVID-19 vaccine or a placebo. Both conserved end residues are part of each CDR3. Rows may omit the clone size; those that give it use once, few, many or a size class.

v_gene: TRBV19; abundance: -; j_gene: TRBJ1-2; CDR3aa: CASSPPDRNYGYTF
v_gene: TRBV18; abundance: -; j_gene: TRBJ2-2; CDR3aa: CASSPETALFPGELFF
v_gene: TRBV5-5; abundance: -; j_gene: TRBJ1-5; CDR3aa: CASSSGPLNSNQPQHF
v_gene: TRBV28; abundance: -; j_gene: TRBJ1-3; CDR3aa: CASSSGQGARSGNTIYF
v_gene: TRBV12-2; abundance: -; j_gene: TRBJ1-3; CDR3aa: CASRLNDRGESSGNTIYF
v_gene: TRBV4-1; abundance: once; j_gene: TRBJ1-5; CDR3aa: CASSPGKDHGQPQHF
v_gene: TRBV9; abundance: -; j_gene: TRBJ2-3; CDR3aa: CASSVGAQAPPNTQYF
v_gene: TRBV5-4; abundance: -; j_gene: TRBJ1-1; CDR3aa: CASSIFNRVETEAFF
v_gene: TRBV5-4; abundance: -; j_gene: TRBJ1-1; CDR3aa: CASSLEYTEAFF
v_gene: TRBV4-3; abundance: -; j_gene: TRBJ1-1; CDR3aa: CASSQDLPAGTEAFF
v_gene: TRBV4-1; abundance: -; j_gene: TRBJ1-4; CDR3aa: CASSLTPGTYLNEKLFF
v_gene: TRBV7-2; abundance: -; j_gene: TRBJ2-5; CDR3aa: CASSLGPPRGQETQYF
v_gene: TRBV6-2/TRBV6-3; abundance: -; j_gene: TRBJ2-5; CDR3aa: CASSRAGETQYF
v_gene: TRBV27; abundance: -; j_gene: TRBJ2-7; CDR3aa: CATSGQLTYEQYF
v_gene: TRBV7-8; abundance: few; j_gene: TRBJ2-7; CDR3aa: CASSTYGTGAGEQYF
v_gene: TRBV3-1/TRBV3-2; abundance: -; j_gene: TRBJ1-1; CDR3aa: CASSRQGRNTEAFF
v_gene: TRBV6-5; abundance: -; j_gene: TRBJ2-7; CDR3aa: CASRRGDRAYEQYF
v_gene: TRBV7-2; abundance: few; j_gene: TRBJ2-7; CDR3aa: CASSLGLAGSYEQYF
v_gene: TRBV27; abundance: -; j_gene: TRBJ1-2; CDR3aa: CASSLLTGGYYGYTF
v_gene: TRBV5-5; abundance: -; j_gene: TRBJ2-7; CDR3aa: CASSLLGAYEQYF
v_gene: TRBV7-2; abundance: few; j_gene: TRBJ2-7; CDR3aa: CASSLARVGQGREQYF
v_gene: TRBV19; abundance: -; j_gene: TRBJ2-2; CDR3aa: CASRNIGVQTGELFF
v_gene: TRBV2; abundance: -; j_gene: TRBJ1-5; CDR3aa: CASKGQTSNQPQHF
v_gene: TRBV24-1; abundance: -; j_gene: TRBJ2-6; CDR3aa: CATSDKGTAGANVLTF
v_gene: TRBV7-3; abundance: few; j_gene: TRBJ2-1; CDR3aa: CASSLLGSNEQFF
v_gene: TRBV2; abundance: few; j_gene: TRBJ2-7; CDR3aa: CASSAWMTGNYYEQYF
v_gene: TRBV25-1; abundance: -; j_gene: TRBJ2-2; CDR3aa: CASSPPGQAGELFF
v_gene: TRBV5-4; abundance: -; j_gene: TRBJ2-3; CDR3aa: CASGLAGVADTQYF
v_gene: TRBV6-2/TRBV6-3; abundance: -; j_gene: TRBJ2-2; CDR3aa: CASSYLGLAGGPSTGELFF